This paragraph covers one T cell receptor beta chain sequence. No antigen is known for it. No much larger clone is present one base from it, and per-base qualities are unavailable. These data originate in a study of cytomegalovirus exposure and HLA in healthy donors (dated 2017 in TCRdb). Concerning the study at large: An earlier analysis of more than 550 of the donors reported about 280 Gb of sequence data and approximately 120 million unique TCR beta sequences obtained from approximately 180 million T cells. The study aimed to test whether cataloging public T cell receptors could reveal signatures of past pathogen exposure. In addition to the first cohort of 666 subjects, a separate validation cohort of 130 or so different subjects was used. The genetic ancestry cluster associated with self-reported Caucasian donors included 65% to 90% of the roughly 400 genotyped donors. An early release covering approximately 600 HLA-typed donors comprised roughly 300 gigabases of sequencing data and around 85 million unique TCR sequences. An earlier analysis of 587 of the donors used high-throughput TCR beta sequencing to judge whether each TCR beta V gene segment behaved as functional or pseudogenic. A later genetic analysis took genome-wide SNP genotypes for about three fifths of the roughly 670 donors and used that subset as a discovery cohort. Donor age, sex, ethnicity and CMV serostatus were collected together with the repertoire data. Using immunosequencing, the study profiled T cell repertoires from approximately 700 subjects and related those repertoires to cytomegalovirus serostatus. The study combined high-throughput TCR immunosequencing, statistical association of individual TCRs with disease status, and machine learning to predict cytomegalovirus infection status. About five DR-DQ haplotypes were treated as single units for association and clustering because of strong linkage in the cohort. Among 398 genotyped donors of the cohort, an average of approximately 220,000 unique TCR beta nucleotide sequences was sequenced per donor, of which 15% to 20% were non-productive. All discovery cohort repertoires had been generated using a single sequencing platform. HLA typing covered class I and class II loci at four-digit resolution. The number of donors typed differed by locus, with roughly 629-640 for A, B, C, DRB1 and DQB1, roughly 550 for DQA1, about 610 for DPA1, and some 440 for DPB1. In a later analysis, previously published TCR beta repertoires from fewer than 750 donors were re-analyzed and high-resolution HLA genotyping was added so that TCR occurrence patterns could be studied. The later analysis used no new phenotypic data to find candidate immune exposures, relying instead on TCR beta sequences and their occurrence across donors. The paper as a whole reports these results and caveats: In a later analysis, several top co-occurrence clusters were reported to appear linked to parvovirus B19, influenza, CMV and Epstein-Barr virus. The study listed approximately 150 TCR beta chains as associated with cytomegalovirus. Most CMV-associated TCR beta chains appeared to be HLA-restricted in a later analysis, and the HLA associations seemed to be driven largely by CMV exposure. Sequencing depth was assumed to be roughly uniform across donors in the presence/absence analyses, though that assumption may not hold. The authors suggested that the approach could potentially be generalized to other disease states and immunological phenotypes. Because some donors lacked HLA typing at each locus, the association tests relied only on the typed subset. In vitro tests confirmed that a few of the cytomegalovirus-associated TCR beta chains recognize cytomegalovirus antigens. This cohort had only TCR beta chains sequenced, and the lack of alpha or paired-chain data limited which features could be detected. Most TCR sequences were seen in very few donors, while some public TCRs were found in many individuals. A later genetic analysis reported fewer N-insertions in productive TCRs among donors in an Asian-associated ancestry cluster than the roughly 620-donor mean. According to a later analysis, TCR association rates differed among HLA loci, with DRB1 alleles showing the most associated TCRs and HLA-C alleles showing the fewest. A later genetic analysis associated a missense DCLRE1C variant with V-gene and J-gene trimming of TCR beta chains, and an independent cohort replicated the association. Strong co-occurrence of HLA alleles, especially DR and DQ, made assigning TCR associations to individual alleles difficult. Because counts were too low, some 17 rarely observed V segments, including chromosome 9 orphons, were excluded from the earlier analysis of 587 of the donors. A later analysis associated 16,951 TCR beta sequences with specific HLA alleles at a false discovery rate of 0.05. The classifier was reported to diagnose cytomegalovirus status with high specificity and sensitivity in both the original cohort and the validation cohort. In a later analysis, HLA-associated TCR beta chains were found to be more clonally expanded and to have lower generation probabilities than equally common non-associated chains. A group of highly shared sequence variants was considered likely to be a technical artifact of the sequencing pipeline. A further reported finding was that TCR beta sequences accurately predicted the HLA-A and HLA-B alleles for most subjects in the first cohort. CMV serostatus was the only immune exposure information available for the cohort. Linkage disequilibrium might explain the correlated functional status among segregating V segments, but an unknown experimental factor could not be ruled out. An earlier analysis of approximately 500 of the donors showed that most TCR beta V segments appeared in productive rearrangements either about 90% or about 30% of the time, which broadly matched IMGT annotations.

Library method: the immunoSEQ multiplex PCR assay. The multiplex PCR relied on a mix of 60 forward primers for TCR Vbeta segments and 13 reverse primers for TCR Jbeta segments. The CDR3 region of rearranged TCR beta genes was amplified from genomic DNA with a multiplex PCR assay. Amplified TCR beta libraries were sequenced as 87-base-pair reads on the Illumina HiSeq System. Concerning the study's data processing: A later analysis counted approximately 76 million unique TCR beta chains across the 666 repertoires, and some 11 million of these chains were shared by at least two donors. A nearest-neighbor algorithm error-corrected the raw reads and collapsed the reads into unique sequences, merging closely related sequences to remove PCR and sequencing errors. To assign V, D and J gene segments, CDR3 sequences were aligned to IMGT reference sequences. For a sequence to be retained, a match of at least six nucleotides was required to both a V gene segment and a J gene segment. Rearrangements were classified as productive when the CDR3 lacked stop codons and remained in frame with V and J, and all other rearrangements were classified as non-productive. Following IMGT convention, CDR3 was defined as the stretch from the second conserved V-encoded cysteine up to the conserved J-encoded phenylalanine. The earlier analysis of a few hundred of the donors excluded sequences that lacked an unambiguous match to a single V gene segment. An earlier analysis of approximately 590 of the donors classified V segments as functional when productive rearrangements were above 56.7% and as segregating when the standard deviation between donors was above 5%. A statistical classification framework was built for diagnosing cytomegalovirus status from the catalog of TCR beta chain sequences. A later analysis assigned V and J genes by comparing TCR nucleotide sequences with IMGT/GENE-DB human TR gene sequences. The TCRdist pipeline was used in a later analysis to assign CDR3 sequences and most-parsimonious VDJ recombination scenarios. A later analysis defined each TCR beta chain by its CDR3 amino acid sequence plus V-gene family, and excluded reads lacking a unique V-gene family. A later analysis removed roughly 590 highly shared, low-generation-probability nucleotide sequences to deal with suspected cross-contamination and a sequencing artifact. In a later analysis, a clonal expansion index was calculated for each public chain from normalized within-repertoire ranks of inferred template counts. In a later analysis, generation probabilities were computed with a VDJ recombination model fitted to out-of-frame rearrangements, and the resulting probabilities were checked against IGoR. In a later analysis, TCR-TCR, TCR-HLA and TCR-CMV co-occurrence was scored with hypergeometric tests, and a repertoire-size bias correction was applied to TCR pairs. False discovery rates were estimated in a later analysis by permuting HLA or CMV assignments 20 times. In a later analysis, co-occurring TCRs were grouped using DBSCAN, and TCRdist sequence similarity was added for clustering within HLA-allele-positive subsets. For co-occurrence clustering, repertoires with fewer than 30,000 or more than 120,000 public chains were excluded, along with five repertoires with anomalous nucleotide sharing. TCRdb mirrors the immuneACCESS table, restricted to in-frame sequences. Some clones are absent from its copies; in checked studies, under half trace to an unresolved V gene, and the reason for the others is unknown. Clonal size and the V and J genes are those of that table, whereas D and trimming came from the DNA. The sample table lists tens of thousands of clones, more than 60% of them with a count of one. Of the sample, about 2.9% is held by the ten largest clones.

The cohort was made up of 500 to 850 healthy bone marrow donors. Cohort members were all nominally healthy when sampled, although unrecorded immune exposures were likely present. The donor was CMV seronegative and was included in the group of several hundred seronegative cohort members. A peripheral blood sample was collected from each donor, and TCR beta sequencing was performed on peripheral blood mononuclear cells. Genomic DNA was extracted from the blood cell samples with the Qiagen DNeasy Blood Extraction Kit. The sample consisted of PBMCs. This TCR was recovered from a man aged 25-45 years in good health and CMV-seronegative.

The CDR3 region has the sequence CAISEVRNSYEQYF. DNA sequence: TGTGCCATCAGTGAGGTCCGGAACAGCTACGAGCAGTACTTC. The sequence joins TRBV10-3 to TRBJ2-7, with the identity of the D gene unclear. CDR1 and CDR2 are read off the germline V gene as ENHRY and SYGVKD. V lost 2 bases and J lost 3 bases; the stretch between them is 11 bases long. From the cysteine through the phenylalanine, the CDR3 covers 14 amino acids. The only DNA kept is the CDR3, 42 bases in frame from the first base.